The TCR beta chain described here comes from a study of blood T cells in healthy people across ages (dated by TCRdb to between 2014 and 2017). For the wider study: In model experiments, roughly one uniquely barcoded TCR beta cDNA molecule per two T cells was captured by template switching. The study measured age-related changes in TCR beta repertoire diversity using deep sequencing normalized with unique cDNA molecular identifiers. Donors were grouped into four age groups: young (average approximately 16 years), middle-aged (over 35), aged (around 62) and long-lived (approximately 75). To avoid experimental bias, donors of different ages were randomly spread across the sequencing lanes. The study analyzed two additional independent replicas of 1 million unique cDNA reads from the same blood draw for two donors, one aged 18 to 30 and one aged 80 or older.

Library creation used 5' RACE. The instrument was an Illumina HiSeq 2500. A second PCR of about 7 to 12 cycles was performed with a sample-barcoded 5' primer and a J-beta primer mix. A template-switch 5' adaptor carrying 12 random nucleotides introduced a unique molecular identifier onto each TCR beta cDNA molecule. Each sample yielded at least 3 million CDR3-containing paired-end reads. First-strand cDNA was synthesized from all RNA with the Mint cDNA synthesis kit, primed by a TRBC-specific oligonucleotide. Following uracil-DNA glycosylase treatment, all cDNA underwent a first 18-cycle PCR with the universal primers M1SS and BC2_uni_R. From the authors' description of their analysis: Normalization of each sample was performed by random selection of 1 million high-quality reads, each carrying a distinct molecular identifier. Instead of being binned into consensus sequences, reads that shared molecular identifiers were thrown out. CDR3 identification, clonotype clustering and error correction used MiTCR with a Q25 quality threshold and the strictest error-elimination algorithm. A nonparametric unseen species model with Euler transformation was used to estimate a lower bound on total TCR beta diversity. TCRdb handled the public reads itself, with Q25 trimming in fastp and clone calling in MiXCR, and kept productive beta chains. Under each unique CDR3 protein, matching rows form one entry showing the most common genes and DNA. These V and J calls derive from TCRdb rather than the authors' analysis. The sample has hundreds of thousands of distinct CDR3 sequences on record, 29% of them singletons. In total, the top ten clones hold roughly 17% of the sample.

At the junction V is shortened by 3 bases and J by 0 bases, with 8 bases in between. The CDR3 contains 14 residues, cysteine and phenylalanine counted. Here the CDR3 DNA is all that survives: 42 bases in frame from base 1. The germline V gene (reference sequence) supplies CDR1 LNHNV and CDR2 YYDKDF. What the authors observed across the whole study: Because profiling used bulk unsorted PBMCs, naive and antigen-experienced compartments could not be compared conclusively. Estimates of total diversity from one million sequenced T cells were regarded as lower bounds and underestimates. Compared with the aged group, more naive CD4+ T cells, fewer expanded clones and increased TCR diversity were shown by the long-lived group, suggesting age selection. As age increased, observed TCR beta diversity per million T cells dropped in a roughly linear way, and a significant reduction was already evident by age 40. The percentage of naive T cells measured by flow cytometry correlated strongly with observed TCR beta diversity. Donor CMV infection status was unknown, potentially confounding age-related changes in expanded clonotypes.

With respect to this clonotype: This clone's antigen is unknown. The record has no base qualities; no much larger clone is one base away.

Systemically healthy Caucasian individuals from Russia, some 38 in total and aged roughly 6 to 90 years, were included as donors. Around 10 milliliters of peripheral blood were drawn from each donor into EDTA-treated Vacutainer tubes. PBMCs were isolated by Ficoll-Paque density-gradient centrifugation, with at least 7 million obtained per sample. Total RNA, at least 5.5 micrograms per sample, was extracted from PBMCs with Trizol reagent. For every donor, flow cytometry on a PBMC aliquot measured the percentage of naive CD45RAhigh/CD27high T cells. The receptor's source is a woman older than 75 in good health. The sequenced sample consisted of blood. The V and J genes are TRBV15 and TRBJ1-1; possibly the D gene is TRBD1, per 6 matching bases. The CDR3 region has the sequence CATSRDSMNTEAFF. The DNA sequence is TGTGCCACCAGCAGGGACAGCATGAACACTGAAGCTTTCTTT.